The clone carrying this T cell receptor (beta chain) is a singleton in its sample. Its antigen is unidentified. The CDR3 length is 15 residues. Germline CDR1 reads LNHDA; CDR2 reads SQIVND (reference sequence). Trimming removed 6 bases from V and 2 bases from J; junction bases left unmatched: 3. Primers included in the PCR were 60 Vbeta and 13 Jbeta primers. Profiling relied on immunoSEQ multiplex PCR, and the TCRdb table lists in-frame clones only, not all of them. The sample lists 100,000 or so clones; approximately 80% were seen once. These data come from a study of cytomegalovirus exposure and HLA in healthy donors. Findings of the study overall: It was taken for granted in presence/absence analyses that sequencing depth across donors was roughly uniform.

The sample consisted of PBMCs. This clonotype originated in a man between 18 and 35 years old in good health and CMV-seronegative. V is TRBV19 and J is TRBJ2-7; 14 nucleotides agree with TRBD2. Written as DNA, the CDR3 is TGTGCCAGTAGCTCGACTAGCGGGGGGGCCTACGAGCAGTACTTC. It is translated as CASSSTSGGAYEQYF.